This entry concerns a single T cell receptor (beta chain). Naive CD8 isolation took CD45RO-negative cells positively selected for CCR7 and excluded terminally differentiated effector memory CD45RA+ cells. This sample was taken from a study of shared clonotypes between healthy human individuals. The protocol was immunoSEQ multiplex PCR, while the TCRdb copy is restricted to in-frame clones and leaves out a portion. The top ten clones hold about 1.1% of a sample with some 2.1 million clones, about 95% of them seen once. There are 12 residues in the CDR3. The V gene's germline CDR1 is MNHEY and CDR2 SMNVEV (reference sequence). Trimming took off 4 bases at V and 0 bases at J, with 3 bases between the two ends.

This TCR came from a man between 18 and 29 years old in good health. Sequences were obtained from naive CD8+ T cells sorted from blood. The chain uses TRBV27 and TRBJ2-5; the D is unclear. CDR3 in amino acids: CASSSNQETQYF. Here the CDR3 DNA reads TGTGCCAGCAGTTCAAACCAAGAGACCCAGTACTTC.